These 24 T cell receptor beta chains share one sample of origin, sequenced in a study of T cell repertoires in cytomegalovirus infection. TCRdb ran MiXCR on the reads and lists one entry per CDR3 protein. In the table there are hundreds of thousands of distinct CDR3 sequences, about 24% of which are singletons. The sequencing sample was made of CD8+ T cells from PBMCs. The receptor set was obtained from a human donor in good health (CMV status not recorded). Some clones in this sample may be carry-over from other donors' samples.

The table lists this clonotype with many counts. The genes are TRBV7-2 and TRBJ1-1; 11 bases map to TRBD1. The V gene end was trimmed by 5 bases and the J gene end by 7 bases; junction bases not matched to a gene: 6. The CDR3 spans 14 residues. In germline, CDR1 is SGHTA, CDR2 FQGNSA. The CDR3 loop is CASSPGTGGSEAFF. The CDR3, as DNA: TGTGCCAGCAGCCCCGGGACAGGGGGTAGTGAAGCTTTCTTT.

This clonotype was seen at least ten times. The chain combines TRBV7-6 with TRBJ2-3; D call uncertain. Trimming cost V 4 bases and J 2 bases, with 7 bases left between them. Germline V gene lookup returns CDR1 SGHVS and CDR2 FNYEAQ. CDR3 length: 13 amino acids. The CDR3 bases are TGTGCCAGCAGCTCACGGCCCACAGATACGCAGTATTTT. Translation gives CASSSRPTDTQYF.

This rearrangement joins TRBV20-1 to TRBJ2-7, with 9 nucleotides matching TRBD1. Germline V gene sequence: CDR1 DFQATT, CDR2 SNEGSKA (reference sequence). Trimming removed 5 bases from V and 5 bases from J; junction bases left unmatched: 7. The CDR3 is made up of 13 amino acids. The CDR3 nucleotides are TGCAGTGCTGTGGACAGGGGCCAGAACGAGCAGTACTTC. Amino acid sequence: CSAVDRGQNEQYF.

In its sample, this clonotype was seen a few times. V is TRBV6-1 and J is TRBJ1-2, with D unresolved. Per germline, CDR1 MNHNS and CDR2 SASEGT. V lost 4 bases to trimming and J lost 4 bases, with 13 bases between them. The CDR3 loop spans 14 amino acids. The CDR3 DNA is TGTGCCAGCAGTGGTCCGGACGACCCCTATGGCTACACCTTC. As protein: CASSGPDDPYGYTF.

The rearrangement uses TRBV27 and TRBJ2-1, with a possible D match to TRBD1 (6 bases). This CDR3 is built from 20 residues. The ends were cut back, 4 bases at V and 0 bases at J, with 25 bases in the middle. From germline, CDR1 is MNHEY and CDR2 SMNVEV (reference sequence). Written as DNA, the CDR3 is TGTGCCAGCAGTTCACCTCCGGACAGCATCTTGTTGTTCTCCTACAATGAGCAGTTCTTC. It is translated as CASSSPPDSILLFSYNEQFF.

This clonotype was observed a single time. The chain employs TRBV6-6 and TRBJ2-5; D may be TRBD1 (6 bases). Germline loops: CDR1 MNHNY, CDR2 SVGAGI (reference sequence). This CDR3 spans 15 amino acids. V was shortened by 6 bases and J by 5 bases, with 19 bases between the two germline ends. As DNA, the CDR3 is TGTGCCAGCAGCCCCCGGGACACCTTATTGGAGACCCAGTACTTC. Translating gives CASSPRDTLLETQYF.

The rearrangement uses TRBV28 and TRBJ2-7, with TRBD1 identical over 8 bases. Germline loops: CDR1 MDHEN, CDR2 SYDVKM. The length of the CDR3 is 17 residues. With 5 bases clipped from V and 0 bases from J, the junction kept 12 bases outside the gene matches. The CDR3 is CASSPGLTGVNSYEQYV. In DNA, the CDR3 is TGTGCCAGCAGTCCTGGGTTGACAGGGGTTAACTCCTACGAGCAGTACGTC.

J is TRBJ1-2 and V is TRBV2; TRBD1 aligns across 7 bases. Per germline, CDR1 SNHLY and CDR2 FYNNEI. J gave up 4 bases and V 4 bases, and 6 bases lay outside the gene matches. This CDR3 is built from 14 residues. CDR3 sequence: CASSVAGGIYGYTF. In DNA, the CDR3 is TGTGCCAGCAGTGTTGCAGGGGGGATCTATGGCTACACCTTC. Supplemented by reference TRBV2 and TRBJ1-2, the full variable domain reads EPEVTQTPSHQVTQMGQEVILRCVPISNHLYFYWYRQILGQKVEFLVSFYNNEISEKSEIFDDQFSVERPDGSNFTLKIRSTKLEDSAMYFCASSVAGGIYGYTFGSGTRLTVV.

This clonotype has just a few counts. This chain uses TRBV19 with TRBJ2-1, with D possibly matching TRBD1 (6 bases). The CDR3 totals 15 residues. Germline values: CDR1 LNHDA, CDR2 SQIVND (reference sequence). Trimming left V 3 bases short and J 6 bases short, with 15 bases between. The CDR3 loop is CASSISSIRGNEQFF. The CDR3 nucleotides read TGTGCCAGTAGTATCAGCTCAATCAGGGGCAATGAGCAGTTCTTC.

V and J are TRBV28 and TRBJ2-7; a possible D gene is TRBD1 (6 bases). The CDR3 totals 16 residues. Germline values: CDR1 MDHEN, CDR2 SYDVKM. Here the CDR3 DNA reads TGTGCCAACAGTCCCTCCCGGGACAACTTTTACGAGGGGCAGTACGTC. Translation gives CANSPSRDNFYEGQYV.

Comments on this clonotype: The junction and the germline gene differ at one end; a read error may be behind it. The rearrangement joins TRBV29-1 to TRBJ1-2, with 7 bases aligning to TRBD1. Germline CDR1 and CDR2: SQVTM and ANQGSEA. This CDR3 is built from 11 residues. CDR3 protein: CSDLDRAFSPF. The CDR3, as DNA: TGCAGCGACCTAGACAGGGCCTTTAGCCCCTTC. Based on the CDR3 plus reference TRBV29-1 and TRBJ1-2, the full variable domain is SAVISQKPSRDICQRGTSLTIQCQVDSQVTMMFWYRQQPGQSLTLIATANQGSEATYESGFVIDKFPISRPNLTFSTLTVSNMSPEDSSIYLCSDLDRAFSPFGSGTRLTVV.

The chain has TRBV6-1 and TRBJ2-5; D is perhaps TRBD2 (6 bases). The V gene lost 6 bases and the J gene lost 5 bases, with 31 bases spanning the gap. This CDR3 has 19 residues. CDR1 MNHNS and CDR2 SASEGT come from the germline V gene. The CDR3 DNA reads as TGTGCCAGCAGCCCAGAGGAGGGGATTCCGAGCCCGTCCGGTGAGACCCAGTACTTC. Translating it yields CASSPEEGIPSPSGETQYF.

In its sample, this clonotype was seen a few times. The genes are TRBV7-6 and TRBJ1-6; D unclear. CDR1 is SGHVS, CDR2 FNYEAQ, per germline. Trimming shortened V by 4 bases and J by 2 bases, and 6 bases separated the two germline ends. The CDR3 runs 14 residues. CDR3: CASSSATYNSPLHF. In DNA form, the CDR3 reads TGTGCCAGCAGCTCCGCCACCTATAATTCACCCCTCCACTTT.

Comments on this clonotype: Since a much larger clone is just one base distant, this may be a read error. The chain is built from TRBV7-9 and TRBJ1-2, with D possibly being TRBD1 (5 bases). Germline V gene data show CDR1 as SEHNR and CDR2 as FQNEAQ (reference sequence). Trimming pared 5 bases from V and 1 base from J, leaving 14 bases between. The CDR3 consists of 15 residues. The CDR3 nucleotides are TGTGCCAGCAGCCTCGGGGCAGACAGTAACTATGGCTACACCTTC. Encoded protein: CASSLGADSNYGYTF.

V and J are TRBV20-1 and TRBJ2-5; D unresolved. V was pared by 6 bases and J by 2 bases, with 16 bases between. Germline V gene data show CDR1 as DFQATT and CDR2 as SNEGSKA (reference sequence). The CDR3 spans 14 residues. The CDR3 region has the DNA TGCAGTGCCCCAATCTTCGGCCCTCAAGAGACCCAGTACTTC. Translated, it gives CSAPIFGPQETQYF.

The chain couples TRBV6-2 or TRBV6-3 to TRBJ2-3, with TRBD1 matching over 9 bases. With V trimmed by 1 base and J by 4 bases, 12 bases remained unmatched. Germline CDR1 reads MNHEY; CDR2 reads SVGEGT. The CDR3 is made up of 18 amino acids. The CDR3 nucleotides are TGTGCCAGCAGTTACTGGGGACAGGGCCCCCTTCTAGCAGATACGCAGTATTTT. Its protein product is CASSYWGQGPLLADTQYF.

This clonotype was detected a few times. The V gene is TRBV12-3 or TRBV12-4, the J gene TRBJ2-1, with 8 bases fitting TRBD2. V trimming: 3 bases; J trimming: 5 bases; junction bases outside the gene matches: 6. The CDR3 runs to 15 residues. CDR3: CASSLGAGVHNEQFF. The CDR3 DNA sequence: TGTGCCAGCAGTTTGGGAGCGGGGGTACACAATGAGCAGTTCTTC.

This clonotype showed up just a few times. This chain uses TRBV12-3 or TRBV12-4 with TRBJ1-4; D ambiguous. The ends were cut back, 3 bases at V and 8 bases at J, with 13 bases in the middle. There are 14 residues in the CDR3. The CDR3 loop is CASSLEEGREKLFF. As DNA, the CDR3 is TGTGCCAGCAGTTTGGAGGAGGGAAGAGAAAAACTGTTTTTT.

On this clonotype: A read error may be the cause here, since a much bigger clone is one base away. The genes are TRBV4-2 and TRBJ2-2, with D unclear. The length of the CDR3 is 15 residues. Germline CDR1 and CDR2: LGHNA and YNFKEQ. In nucleotides, the CDR3 is TGTGCCAACAGCCCCAGTGATACGAACACCGGGGAGCTGTTTTTT. The encoded protein is CANSPSDTNTGELFF.

The table lists this clonotype with many counts. This chain links TRBV25-1 with TRBJ1-1, with 8 bases fitting TRBD1. CDR1 is MGHDK, CDR2 SYGVNS, per germline. With V trimmed by 1 base and J by 1 base, 5 bases remained unmatched. The CDR3 runs to 16 residues. DNA for the CDR3: TGTGCCAGCAGTGAATTCTTTGACAGGGGGAACACTGAAGCTTTCTTT. Translation: CASSEFFDRGNTEAFF.

The sample holds many counts of this clonotype. The chain has TRBV19 and TRBJ2-1; TRBD2 aligns across 7 bases. CDR3 length: 15 residues. V lost 7 bases and J lost 6; bases outside the gene matches: 12. Germline CDR1 LNHDA, CDR2 SQIVND (reference sequence). The CDR3: CASTLGGSWGNEQFF. The CDR3 DNA follows: TGTGCCAGTACCCTGGGGGGGAGTTGGGGCAATGAGCAGTTCTTC.

This clonotype was observed a handful of times. The gene calls are TRBV7-6 and TRBJ1-1; 8 positions agree with TRBD1. V dropped 6 bases and J dropped 1; count of bases not matched to a gene: 10. CDR1 SGHVS and CDR2 FNYEAQ come from the germline V gene. This CDR3 contains 16 residues. CDR3 nucleotide sequence: TGTGCCAGCAGTTCAAATCCCAGGGGGCCGAACACTGAAGCTTTCTTT. Translated, it gives CASSSNPRGPNTEAFF.

The CDR3 here is CSARDMAGNSYEQYV. The CDR3 nucleotides read TGCAGTGCTAGAGATATGGCAGGCAACTCCTACGAGCAGTACGTC. V gene TRBV20-1 combines with J gene TRBJ2-7; no definite D call. V lost 0 bases, J lost 0 bases, and 12 bases lay in between. This CDR3 has 15 amino acids. Per germline, CDR1 DFQATT and CDR2 SNEGSKA (reference sequence).

V is TRBV6-5 and J is TRBJ2-4; unclear D gene. Germline loops: CDR1 MNHEY, CDR2 SVGAGI. Trimming cost V 0 bases and J 5 bases, with 11 bases left between them. The CDR3 loop spans 15 amino acids. As DNA, the CDR3 is TGTGCCAGCAGTTACTCGATTGGTCAGGAAAACATTCAGTACTTC. This codes for CASSYSIGQENIQYF.